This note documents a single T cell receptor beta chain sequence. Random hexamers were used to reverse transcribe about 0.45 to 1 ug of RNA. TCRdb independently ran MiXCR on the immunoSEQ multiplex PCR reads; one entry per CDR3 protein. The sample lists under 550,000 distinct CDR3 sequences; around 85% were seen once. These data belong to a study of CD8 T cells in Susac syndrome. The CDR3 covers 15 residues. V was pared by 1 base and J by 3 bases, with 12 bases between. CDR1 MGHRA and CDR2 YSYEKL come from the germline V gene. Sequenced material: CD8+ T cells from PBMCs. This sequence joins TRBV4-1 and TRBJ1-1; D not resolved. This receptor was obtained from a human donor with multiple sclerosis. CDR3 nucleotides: TGCGCCAGCAGCCAAGTAGGGCATGGCTACACTGAAGCTTTCTTT. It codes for CASSQVGHGYTEAFF.